Presented here are 2 T cell receptor beta chains from one specimen sequenced in a study of post-analysis software for immune sequencing data. Unique molecular identifiers featured in each of the TCR beta cDNA libraries. TCRdb analysed the PCR reads with MiXCR anew, one entry per CDR3 protein. The table lists about half a million distinct CDR3 sequences, around 31% of them singletons. No antigen is known for these receptors. Whole-study findings and limits: There were a handful of TRBV segments more frequent in patients than controls, and TRBV5-6, TRBV5-1 and TRBV20-1 were among them.

The material sequenced was blood. Every receptor here comes from a girl aged 2-17 years with multiple sclerosis.

This sequence joins TRBV12-3 or TRBV12-4 and TRBJ2-1; D remains ambiguous. The CDR3 has 12 amino acids. Deletions cut 4 bases from V and 12 bases from J, with 13 bases between. CDR3 amino acids: CASSSIISGQFF. The DNA for the CDR3 is TGTGCCAGCAGTTCTATCATCTCGGGGCAGTTCTTC.

This chain uses TRBV6-6 with TRBJ1-2; 7 bases align to TRBD1. The CDR3 extends over 17 amino acids. V gave up 0 bases and J gave up 2 bases; unmatched junction bases: 9. Germline CDR1 and CDR2: MNHNY and SVGAGI (reference sequence). CDR3 amino acids: CASSYSEGQTTNYGYTF. The CDR3 region has the DNA TGTGCCAGCAGTTACTCGGAGGGACAGACAACCAACTATGGCTACACCTTC.